These T cell receptor beta chains were read from a single sample in a study of regulatory T cells in long-lasting Graves disease. MiXCR, run by TCRdb on the multiplex PCR reads, gives a single entry per CDR3 protein. Among 250,000 to 300,000 distinct CDR3 sequences, 15% to 20% were seen once, and the ten largest hold roughly 15%. These data also featured in a second study, about T cells in Graves' hyperthyroidism and ophthalmopathy.

This sample comprised peripheral blood mononuclear cells (PBMCs), obtained at new diagnosis, from a patient treated with antithyroid drugs. These receptors were taken from a woman aged 30 to 39 with Graves disease. CDR3s include the opening cysteine and the closing phenylalanine or tryptophan. The D gene is left open where the match is weak. Size tells how often a clone was seen (once, few, many) or the class of an expanded clone, and some rows leave it out.

D gene,J gene,clone size,V gene,CDR3 DNA,CDR3 protein
NA,TRBJ1-1,NA,TRBV2,TGTGCCAGCAGTGGACCCCGGACAGCTTCTGGTAACTTCTTT,CASSGPRTASGNFF
NA,TRBJ2-1,many,TRBV2,TGTGCCAGCGGGCGGGGCTACAATGAGCAGTTCTTC,CASGRGYNEQFF
TRBD1,TRBJ1-4,many,TRBV2,TGTGCCAGCACCGTACAGGGGAATTATGAAAAACTGTTTTTT,CASTVQGNYEKLFF
TRBD2,TRBJ2-5,few,TRBV29-1,TGCAGCGTTGCCGGGACTAGCGGGGCCACGCCCCAGTACTTC,CSVAGTSGATPQYF
NA,TRBJ1-1,many,TRBV5-1,TGCGCCAGCAGCTTGTATGGACAGTCCACTGAAGCTTTCTTT,CASSLYGQSTEAFF
NA,TRBJ1-2,many,TRBV7-3,TGTGCCAGCAGCTTAAACCCGAACTATGGCTACACCTTC,CASSLNPNYGYTF
TRBD1,TRBJ2-2,many,TRBV10-1,TGCGCCAGCAGTATCTTGACAGGGGCCGGGGAGCTGTTTTTT,CASSILTGAGELFF
TRBD1,TRBJ1-5,many,TRBV27,TGTGCCAGCAGTTCCTACCTCCCCGACAGGGTTTTATTGCCCCAGCATTTT,CASSSYLPDRVLLPQHF
TRBD1,TRBJ1-1,NA,TRBV5-1,TGCGCCAGCAGCTACGAGACAGGGGCCTTCATGAACACTGAAGCTTTCTTT,CASSYETGAFMNTEAFF
TRBD2,TRBJ2-3,many,TRBV4-1,TGTGCCAGCAGCCCAGCGGGGAAAGCAACAGATACGCAGTATTTT,CASSPAGKATDTQYF
NA,TRBJ1-6,few,TRBV19,TGTGCCAGTAGTATGGCACAGGCCCTCAGCCCTAATTCACCCCTCCACTTT,CASSMAQALSPNSPLHF
TRBD1,TRBJ1-4,many,TRBV5-1,TGCGCCAGCAGCCCGGGACAGGGGGGCGAAAAACTGTTTTTT,CASSPGQGGEKLFF
NA,TRBJ2-6,few,TRBV7-8,TGTGCCAGCAGCTGGCTGGTAAGCTCTGGGGCCAACGTCCTGACTTTC,CASSWLVSSGANVLTF
TRBD1,TRBJ1-5,NA,TRBV19,TGTGCCAGTAGTATAGTAACAGGGGGTAGCAATCAGCCCCAGCATTTT,CASSIVTGGSNQPQHF